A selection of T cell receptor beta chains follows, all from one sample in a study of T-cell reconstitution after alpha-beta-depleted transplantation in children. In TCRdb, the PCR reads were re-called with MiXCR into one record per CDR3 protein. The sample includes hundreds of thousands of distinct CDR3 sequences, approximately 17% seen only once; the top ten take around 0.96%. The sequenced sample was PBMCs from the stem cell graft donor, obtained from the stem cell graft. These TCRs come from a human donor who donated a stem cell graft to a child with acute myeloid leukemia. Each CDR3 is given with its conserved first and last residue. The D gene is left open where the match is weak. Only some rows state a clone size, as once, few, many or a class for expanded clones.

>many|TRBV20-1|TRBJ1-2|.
TGCAGTGCTAGAGATCCTCGACAGGACGCTGGCTACACCTTC
CSARDPRQDAGYTF
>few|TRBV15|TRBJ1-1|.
TGTGCCACCAGTGAGACCCTCAGGGACACTGAAGCTTTCTTT
CATSETLRDTEAFF
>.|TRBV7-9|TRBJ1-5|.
TGTGCCAGCAGCGATGCGACTATCAGTCAGCCCCAGCATTTT
CASSDATISQPQHF
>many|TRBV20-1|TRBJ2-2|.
TGCAGTGCTAGGCCCAAACGAGAGGGCCCCGGGGAGCTGTTTTTT
CSARPKREGPGELFF
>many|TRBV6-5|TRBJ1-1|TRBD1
TGTGCCAGCAGTTACTCGGGCAGGGGACAGACTGAAGCTTTCTTT
CASSYSGRGQTEAFF
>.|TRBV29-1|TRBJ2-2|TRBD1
TGCAGCGTTGACGACAGGGGACCCACCGGGGAGCTGTTTTTT
CSVDDRGPTGELFF
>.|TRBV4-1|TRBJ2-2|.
TGCGCCAGCAGCCAAGAGCACCTGGGCACCGGGGAGCTGTTTTTT
CASSQEHLGTGELFF
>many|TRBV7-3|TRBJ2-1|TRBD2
TGTGCCAGCAGCTCAGATAGCGGGGGATACAATGAGCAGTTCTTC
CASSSDSGGYNEQFF
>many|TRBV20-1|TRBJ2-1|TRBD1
TGCAGTGCTCCTGGGGACAGGGATGAGCAGTTCTTC
CSAPGDRDEQFF
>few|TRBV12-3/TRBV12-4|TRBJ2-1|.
TGTGCCAGCAGTTTAATCCTGGATGAGCAGTTCTTC
CASSLILDEQFF
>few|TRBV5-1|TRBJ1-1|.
TGCGCCAGCAGCAAGCGTGAGGGAGGGACTGAAGCTTTCTTT
CASSKREGGTEAFF
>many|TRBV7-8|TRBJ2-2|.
TGTGCCAGCAGCTTAGTTCAGGCCGCTGGGGAGCTGTTTTTT
CASSLVQAAGELFF
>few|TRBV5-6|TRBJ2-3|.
TGTGCCAGCAGCTTGGTTACAGGGCAAGAAGATACGCAGTATTTT
CASSLVTGQEDTQYF
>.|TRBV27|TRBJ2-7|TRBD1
TGTGCCAGCCAGGGGACAGCGTACGAGCAGTACTTC
CASQGTAYEQYF
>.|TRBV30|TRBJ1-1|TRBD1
TGTGCCTGGAGTCCATTCGGACAGGGGGCGGACGAAACTGAAGCTTTCTTT
CAWSPFGQGADETEAFF
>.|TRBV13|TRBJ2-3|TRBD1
TGTGCCGGCGACAGGGTGGGCACAGATACGCAGTATTTT
CAGDRVGTDTQYF
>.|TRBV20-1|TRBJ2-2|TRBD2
TGCAGTGCTGGGAGACTAGCGGGGGGCTGGGGTGGGGAGCTGTTTTTT
CSAGRLAGGWGGELFF
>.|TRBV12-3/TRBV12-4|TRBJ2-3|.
TGTGCCAGCAGATTACAGGGAGATACGCAGTATTTT
CASRLQGDTQYF
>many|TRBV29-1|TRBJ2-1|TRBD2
TGCAGCGTTGGCGGATTGCGGGGGGGCAACAATGAGCAGTTCTTC
CSVGGLRGGNNEQFF
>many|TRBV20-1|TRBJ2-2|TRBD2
TGCAGTGCTAGAGATTACCTAGCGGCTACCGGGGAGCTGTTTTTT
CSARDYLAATGELFF
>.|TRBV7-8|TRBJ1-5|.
TGTGCCAGCAGCCCCTACGGACAAAATCAGCCCCAGCATTTT
CASSPYGQNQPQHF
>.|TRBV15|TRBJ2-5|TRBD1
TGTGCCTCAAACAGGGACAGGGTAAAAGAGACCCAGTACTTC
CASNRDRVKETQYF
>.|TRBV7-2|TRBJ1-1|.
TGTGCCAGCAGCTTAGGCCGGAACCCTGGGACTGAAGCTTTCTTT
CASSLGRNPGTEAFF
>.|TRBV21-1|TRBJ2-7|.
TGTGCCAGCAGCTCCCTTCGCGCGACCGGCAACGACGAGCAGTACTTC
CASSSLRATGNDEQYF
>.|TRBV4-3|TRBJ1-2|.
TGCGCCAGCAGCACCCTATCGGGTGGCTACACCTTC
CASSTLSGGYTF
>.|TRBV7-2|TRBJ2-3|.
TGTGCCAGCAGCTTAGGACTATCAGGCACAGATACGCAGTATTTT
CASSLGLSGTDTQYF